A single sample is the source of the 30 T cell receptor beta chains below, sequenced in a study of blood T cell repertoires in COVID-19. The method was immunoSEQ multiplex PCR; TCRdb's version includes in-frame clones alone and lacks a portion of them. The profile shows about 270,000 clones, 70% to 90% of them singletons. Input material: peripheral blood. The receptors were gathered from a woman in her 70s with acute or convalescent COVID-19.

This sequence joins TRBV6-5 and TRBJ2-7, with D perhaps matching TRBD2 (5 bases). The CDR3 is 14 residues long. The V gene's germline CDR1 is MNHEY and CDR2 SVGAGI. V was pared by 8 bases and J by 2 bases, with 16 bases between. The CDR3 DNA sequence: TGTGCCAGCCAGCCGCAAGCGGCAACCTACGAGCAGTACTTC. This sequence encodes CASQPQAATYEQYF.

The chain links TRBV6-2 or TRBV6-3 to TRBJ2-4; D might be TRBD2 (5 bases). The CDR3 is made up of 14 amino acids. V was shortened by 0 bases and J by 9 bases, with 12 bases between the two germline ends. Germline values: CDR1 MNHEY, CDR2 SVGEGT. CDR3 amino acids: CASSYSRVEGIQYF. CDR3 bases: TGTGCCAGCAGTTACTCGAGGGTTGAGGGCATTCAGTACTTC.

The chain joins TRBV2 to TRBJ1-2; maybe TRBD1 (6 bases). The V gene lost 1 base and the J gene lost 4 bases, with 16 bases spanning the gap. The CDR3 length is 16 residues. The V gene's germline CDR1 is SNHLY and CDR2 FYNNEI. The CDR3 here is CASSEGWGTHGYGYTF. The CDR3 DNA follows: TGTGCCAGCAGTGAAGGCTGGGGGACACACGGCTATGGCTACACCTTC.

The gene calls are TRBV6-2 or TRBV6-3 and TRBJ1-1; TRBD1 is a possible D gene (5 bases). Germline lookup yields CDR1 MNHEY and CDR2 SVGEGT. This CDR3 has 13 residues. V lost 0 bases and J 11 bases, leaving 13 bases between the germline ends. CDR3 region: CASSYSRGGGAFF. The CDR3 DNA reads TGTGCCAGCAGTTACTCAAGGGGTGGTGGGGCTTTCTTT.

The rearrangement links TRBV2 to TRBJ1-5; D remains unclear. Germline lookup yields CDR1 SNHLY and CDR2 FYNNEI. This CDR3 has 12 amino acids. Trimming removed 8 bases at V and 3 bases at J, with 8 bases between. The DNA for the CDR3 is TGTGCCAGCGCGCAGGACAATCAGCCCCAGCATTTT. It translates to CASAQDNQPQHF.

The rearrangement uses TRBV6-4 and TRBJ2-7; 11 bases are shared with TRBD2. The CDR3 sequence is 16 residues long. J was trimmed by 2 bases and V by 4 bases; bases with no gene match: 7. The germline V gene has CDR1 MRHNA and CDR2 SNTAGT. CDR3 amino acids: CASSGRLAGSAYEQYF. The CDR3 DNA is TGTGCCAGCAGTGGTCGACTAGCGGGGTCGGCCTACGAGCAGTACTTC.

The chain links TRBV3-1 (or the pseudogene TRBV3-2) to TRBJ1-2; TRBD1 aligns across 9 bases. The CDR3 runs 13 residues. Looked up from germline, CDR1 is LGHDT and CDR2 is YNNKEL (reference sequence). V was clipped by 7 bases and J by 4 bases; unmatched bases: 4. Here the CDR3 DNA reads TGTGCCAGCATGGACAGGGGAGGCTATGGCTACACCTTC. It specifies CASMDRGGYGYTF.

This clone appeared once. The rearrangement links TRBV6-5 to TRBJ1-1; the match to TRBD1 covers 7 bases. The CDR3 extends over 14 amino acids. Germline CDR1 is MNHEY and CDR2 is SVGAGI. J was trimmed by 11 bases and V by 0 bases; bases with no gene match: 9. In DNA form, the CDR3 reads TGTGCCAGCAGTTACTCAAGGGGGCGCGGGGATGCTTTCTTT. It encodes CASSYSRGRGDAFF.

The V call is TRBV30, the J call TRBJ1-5; D is unclear. CDR1 is GTSNPN and CDR2 is SVGIG in the germline V gene (reference sequence). Deletions cut 0 bases from V and 7 bases from J, with 7 bases between. The CDR3 has 12 amino acids. The DNA of the CDR3 is TGTGCCTGGAGTGTGGGCCGGCAGCCCCAGCATTTT. This gives the protein CAWSVGRQPQHF.

V usage is TRBV5-5 and J usage is TRBJ1-6, with D possibly matching TRBD1 (5 bases). Trimming took 4 bases from V and 10 from J, leaving 15 bases between them. This CDR3 has 14 amino acids. CDR1 and CDR2 (germline): SGHKS, YYEKEE (reference sequence). The CDR3 protein is CASSADGGYSPLHF. The DNA of the CDR3 is TGTGCCAGCAGCGCCGACGGGGGATACTCACCCCTCCACTTT.

The chain's CDR3 is CASSQGLVSYEQYF. As DNA, the CDR3 is TGTGCCAGCAGCCAAGGACTAGTCTCCTACGAGCAGTACTTC. The genes are TRBV3-1 (or the pseudogene TRBV3-2) and TRBJ2-7; D is perhaps TRBD2 (6 bases). Germline lookup yields CDR1 LGHDT and CDR2 YNNKEL (reference sequence). The V end lost 1 base, the J end lost 0 bases, and 7 bases lay between the germline ends. The CDR3 length is 14 residues.

A few counts support this clone. This sequence joins TRBV30 and TRBJ2-5; D gene unclear. Germline V lookup: CDR1 GTSNPN, CDR2 SVGIG (reference sequence). The CDR3 is 13 residues long. V lost 0 bases and J lost 3, with 8 bases in between. The chain's CDR3 is CAWSVDYKETQYF. CDR3 DNA sequence: TGTGCCTGGAGTGTAGATTACAAAGAGACCCAGTACTTC.

This sequence joins TRBV27 and TRBJ2-3; D perhaps matches TRBD2 (7 bases). With 3 bases removed from V and 7 bases from J, the gap between germline ends came to 11 bases. Germline lookup yields CDR1 MNHEY and CDR2 SMNVEV (reference sequence). CDR3 size: 13 residues. The CDR3 reads CASSLGGAYTQYF. As DNA, the CDR3 is TGTGCCAGCAGTTTGGGGGGGGCGTATACGCAGTATTTT.

The chain uses TRBV7-9 and TRBJ2-1, with 12 nucleotides matching TRBD2. Germline V gene sequence: CDR1 SEHNR, CDR2 FQNEAQ (reference sequence). CDR3 length: 14 amino acids. The junction had 5 bases not matched to a gene; V was cut back by 7 bases and J by 7 bases. The chain's CDR3 is CASTPSGGVNEQFF. The CDR3 DNA sequence: TGTGCCAGCACTCCTAGCGGGGGGGTTAATGAGCAGTTCTTC.

The gene calls are TRBV4-1 and TRBJ1-1; D gene unclear. The CDR3 covers 15 residues. Trimming pared 4 bases from V and 1 base from J, leaving 13 bases between. The V gene's germline CDR1 is MGHRA and CDR2 YSYEKL. For the CDR3, the DNA is TGCGCCAGCAGCCGGAGCTCATGGAGGAACACTGAAGCTTTCTTT. Translation gives CASSRSSWRNTEAFF.

There are a few counts of this clone. The same CDR3 is also encoded by other DNA sequences in this sample. The chain joins TRBV5-1 to TRBJ1-1; D is possibly TRBD1 (5 bases). CDR3 length: 13 amino acids. V was clipped by 3 bases and J by 1 base, with 7 bases between them. CDR1 is SGHRS and CDR2 is YFSETQ in the germline V gene. This CDR3 reads CASSSGQNTEAFF. DNA of the CDR3: TGCGCCAGCAGCTCCGGACAGAACACTGAAGCTTTCTTT.

This clone was seen only a few times. The rearrangement links TRBV19 to TRBJ2-1; 7 nucleotides line up with TRBD1. Trimming removed 1 base from V and 3 bases from J; junction bases left unmatched: 9. CDR3 length: 17 residues. The germline gives CDR1 LNHDA, CDR2 SQIVND (reference sequence). DNA for the CDR3: TGTGCCAGTAGTATAGGTCCCAGGGCAGGGGGCTACAATGAGCAGTTCTTC. This sequence encodes CASSIGPRAGGYNEQFF. Variable domain in full (rest from reference TRBV19 and TRBJ2-1): DGGITQSPKYLFRKEGQNVTLSCEQNLNHDAMYWYRQDPGQGLRLIYYSQIVNDFQKGDIAEGYSVSREKKESFPLTVTSAQKNPTAFYLCASSIGPRAGGYNEQFFGPGTRLTVL.

The V call is TRBV18, the J call TRBJ1-3; 12 nucleotides line up with TRBD1. Unmatched junction bases numbered 10, after V lost 4 bases and J lost 3 bases. CDR1 is KGHSH, CDR2 LQKENI, per germline. The CDR3 is 18 amino acids. The CDR3 DNA sequence: TGTGCCAGCTCACGGACCGGGACAGGGGGCGATGATGGAAACACCATATATTTT. It is translated as CASSRTGTGGDDGNTIYF.

This rearrangement joins TRBV7-9 to TRBJ2-3, with unresolved D. V dropped 3 bases and J dropped 3 bases, with 13 bases sitting between them. There are 15 residues in the CDR3. Germline CDR1 SEHNR, CDR2 FQNEAQ (reference sequence). CDR3 region: CASSFATLRTDTQYF. The CDR3, as DNA: TGTGCCAGCAGCTTCGCCACCCTGCGGACAGATACGCAGTATTTT.

This chain connects TRBV5-1 to TRBJ1-6; weak D call: TRBD1 (5 bases). This CDR3 spans 15 amino acids. From germline, CDR1 is SGHRS and CDR2 YFSETQ. V was clipped by 1 base and J by 6 bases, with 11 bases between them. The CDR3 spells CASSLYQGPNSPLHF. CDR3 bases: TGCGCCAGCAGCTTGTATCAGGGTCCTAATTCACCCCTCCACTTT.

J is TRBJ1-1 and V is TRBV11-1; D is undetermined. The CDR3 consists of 13 residues. The V and J ends lost 5 bases and 4 bases respectively, with 11 bases between them. Per germline, CDR1 SGHAT and CDR2 FQDESV (reference sequence). CDR3 amino acids: CASSQTRVTEAFF. The CDR3 DNA follows: TGTGCCAGCAGCCAGACCCGGGTCACTGAAGCTTTCTTT.

J is TRBJ2-2 and V is TRBV11-3; D might be TRBD2 (6 bases). V lost 5 bases, J lost 2 bases, and 15 bases lay in between. CDR1 is SGHNT, CDR2 YENEEA, per germline. The CDR3 sequence is 16 residues long. The CDR3 nucleotides read TGTGCCAGCAGCCCCCCCGGGACTGCTAACACCGGGGAGCTGTTTTTT. Translation: CASSPPGTANTGELFF.

The chain uses TRBV5-5 and TRBJ2-7; 8 bases line up with TRBD1. The CDR3 totals 15 residues. J gave up 1 base and V 4 bases, and 7 bases lay outside the gene matches. CDR1 and CDR2 (germline): SGHKS, YYEKEE (reference sequence). The CDR3 sequence: CASSLGQGWSYEQYF. The CDR3 bases are TGTGCCAGCAGCCTAGGACAGGGATGGTCCTACGAGCAGTACTTC.

The genes are TRBV5-4 and TRBJ2-1, with TRBD2 matching 7 bases. Germline V gene sequence: CDR1 SGHNT, CDR2 YYREEE (reference sequence). The trim removed 0 bases at V and 4 bases at J, leaving 4 bases unmatched. This CDR3 is 15 amino acids long. The CDR3 DNA is TGTGCCAGCAGCTTGGGAAGCGGGGTTTACAATGAGCAGTTCTTC. Its protein product is CASSLGSGVYNEQFF.

This sequence joins TRBV10-3 and TRBJ2-3, with TRBD2 identical over 8 bases. Germline V gives CDR1 ENHRY, CDR2 SYGVKD. CDR3 length: 15 residues. The V segment lost 11 bases and the J segment 6 bases; nucleotides outside the gene matches: 16. The CDR3 region is CASDLGGGSGDTQYF. CDR3 sequence (DNA): TGTGCCTCCGACCTCGGGGGGGGGAGTGGTGATACGCAGTATTTT.

This clone was found a few times. The chain employs TRBV30 and TRBJ1-2; TRBD1 matches at 9 bases. With 3 bases clipped from V and 4 bases from J, the junction kept 6 bases outside the gene matches. Per the germline V gene, CDR1 is GTSNPN and CDR2 is SVGIG (reference sequence). The CDR3 totals 14 residues. The DNA for the CDR3 is TGTGCCTGGAGCGACAGGGGGACTTTCTATGGCTACACCTTC. Protein product: CAWSDRGTFYGYTF.

This clone was seen a few times. This sequence joins TRBV7-9 and TRBJ2-7; possible D gene TRBD2, 6 bases. V lost 3 bases and J lost 1, with 10 bases in between. Germline CDR1 reads SEHNR; CDR2 reads FQNEAQ (reference sequence). The CDR3 is made up of 14 amino acids. CDR3 DNA: TGTGCCAGCAGCTTTGGAGGGAGTTCCTACGAGCAGTACTTC. It is translated as CASSFGGSSYEQYF.

The rearrangement uses TRBV3-1 (or the pseudogene TRBV3-2) and TRBJ1-1; D gene unclear. The germline V and J ends were trimmed by 1 base and 1 base, with 7 bases remaining between them. From germline, CDR1 is LGHDT and CDR2 YNNKEL (reference sequence). CDR3 length equals 14 residues. The CDR3 DNA follows: TGTGCCAGCAGCCAAGGGAGTGGGAACACTGAAGCTTTCTTT. Translation gives CASSQGSGNTEAFF.

This clone was observed once. J is TRBJ1-1 and V is TRBV5-1; perhaps TRBD1 as D (5 bases). CDR1 is SGHRS, CDR2 YFSETQ, per germline. The CDR3 length is 16 residues. V was cut by 6 bases and J by 0 bases, with 18 bases left in between. The CDR3 reads CASTRGFQPMNTEAFF. The CDR3 nucleotides read TGCGCCAGCACTAGGGGATTCCAGCCCATGAACACTGAAGCTTTCTTT.

The V and J genes are TRBV5-1 and TRBJ2-1; tentative D call: TRBD1 (5 bases). The V gene's germline CDR1 is SGHRS and CDR2 YFSETQ. This CDR3 has 13 amino acids. V lost 8 bases to trimming and J lost 5 bases, with 14 bases between them. The CDR3 region is CASHRNSNNEQFF. The CDR3 nucleotides read TGCGCCAGTCACAGGAACTCGAACAATGAGCAGTTCTTC.